These T cell receptor beta chains were read from a single sample in a study of PD-1 blockade in classical Hodgkin lymphoma. Assay used: immunoSEQ multiplex PCR; TCRdb lists only in-frame clones, some missing. The sample contains about 17,000 clones, approximately 72% of which appear only once. The sample here was peripheral blood mononuclear cells (PBMCs), taken at baseline. These receptors all stem from a human donor with classical Hodgkin lymphoma. Both conserved end residues are part of each CDR3. The D gene is left open where the match is weak. Clone size is given for some rows only: seen once, a few or many times, or a class if the clone is expanded.

medium-sized	TRBV4-1	18	TRBD2	TRBJ2-7	TGCGCCAGCAGCCAAGAAGGGACTAGCGGGAGGTGGCCCTACGAGCAGTACTTC	CASSQEGTSGRWPYEQYF
NA	TRBV5-1	15	NA	TRBJ2-1	TGCGCCAGCAGCTGGACACCTTCAAAAGCTAATGAGCAGTTCTTC	CASSWTPSKANEQFF
NA	TRBV30	14	TRBD1	TRBJ2-5	TGTGCCTGGGGGACAGGCCAAGGATTTGGGACCCAGTACTTC	CAWGTGQGFGTQYF
NA	TRBV19	15	TRBD1	TRBJ2-2	TGTGCCAGTAGTCCCGGACAGGGGTACACCGGGGAGCTGTTTTTT	CASSPGQGYTGELFF
NA	TRBV6-1	11	NA	TRBJ2-5	TGTGCCAGCAGGAGAGATCTGACCCAGTACTTC	CASRRDLTQYF
NA	TRBV6-5	14	NA	TRBJ1-4	TGTGCCAGCAGTTACTCTCGGGGGGGAGAAAAACTGTTTTTT	CASSYSRGGEKLFF
NA	TRBV10-3	17	NA	TRBJ2-1	TGTGCCATCAGTGAGTCGAAAATCGCTTCCTCCAACCCCGAGCAGTTCTTC	CAISESKIASSNPEQFF
few	TRBV30	13	NA	TRBJ1-3	TGTGCCTGGAGTTTTTCCGCGGGAAACACCATATATTTT	CAWSFSAGNTIYF
NA	TRBV7-6	13	NA	TRBJ2-7	TGTGCCAGCAGCCTATCGGGTGGGGTCGAGCAGTACTTC	CASSLSGGVEQYF
few	TRBV18	16	NA	TRBJ2-1	TGTGCCAGCTCACCGGTGGGCCAGCGGTCCTACAATGAGCAGTTCTTC	CASSPVGQRSYNEQFF
NA	TRBV4-3	17	NA	TRBJ2-2	TGCGCCAGCAGCCAAGATTATGGGGCTTCGGCCCCCGGGGAGCTGTTTTTT	CASSQDYGASAPGELFF
NA	TRBV10-3	15	NA	TRBJ1-1	TGTGCCATCAGTGCTGGGACAACAATGAACACTGAAGCTTTCTTT	CAISAGTTMNTEAFF
NA	TRBV4-2	17	TRBD1	TRBJ1-3	TGTGCCAGCAGCCAAGGGCAGGGGGCGATATTTGGAAACACCATATATTTT	CASSQGQGAIFGNTIYF
NA	TRBV4-2	16	NA	TRBJ1-2	TGTGCCAGCAGCCAAGAAGGCCCGGGGTTTGGCTATGGCTACACCTTC	CASSQEGPGFGYGYTF
few	TRBV27	14	TRBD1	TRBJ2-5	TGTGCCAGCTCCGTTACAGGGGGAAGCGAGACCCAGTACTTC	CASSVTGGSETQYF
NA	TRBV5-6	12	NA	TRBJ1-5	TGTGCCAGCTCCAGTAACAATCAGCCCCAGCATTTT	CASSSNNQPQHF